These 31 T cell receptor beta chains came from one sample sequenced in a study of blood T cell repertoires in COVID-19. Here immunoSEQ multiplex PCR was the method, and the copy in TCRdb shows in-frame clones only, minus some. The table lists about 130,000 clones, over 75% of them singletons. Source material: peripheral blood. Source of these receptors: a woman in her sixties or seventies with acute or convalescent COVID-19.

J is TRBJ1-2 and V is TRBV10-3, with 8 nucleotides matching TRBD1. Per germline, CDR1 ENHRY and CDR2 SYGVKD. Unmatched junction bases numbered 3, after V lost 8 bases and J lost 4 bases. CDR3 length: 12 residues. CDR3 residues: CAISGTGYGYTF. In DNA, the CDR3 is TGTGCCATCTCCGGGACAGGCTATGGCTACACCTTC.

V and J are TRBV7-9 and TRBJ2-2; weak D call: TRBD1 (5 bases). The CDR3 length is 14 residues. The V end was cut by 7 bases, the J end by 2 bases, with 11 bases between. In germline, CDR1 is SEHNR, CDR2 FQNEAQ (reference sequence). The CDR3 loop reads CASTRDRNTGELFF. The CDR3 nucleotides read TGTGCCAGCACCCGTGACAGAAACACCGGGGAGCTGTTTTTT.

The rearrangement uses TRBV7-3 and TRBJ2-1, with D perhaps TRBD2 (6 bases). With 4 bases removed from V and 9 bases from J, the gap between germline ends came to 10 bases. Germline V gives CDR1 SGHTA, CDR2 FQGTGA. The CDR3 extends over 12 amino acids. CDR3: CASSSSGGEQFF. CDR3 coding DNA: TGTGCCAGCAGCTCCTCCGGGGGTGAGCAGTTCTTC.

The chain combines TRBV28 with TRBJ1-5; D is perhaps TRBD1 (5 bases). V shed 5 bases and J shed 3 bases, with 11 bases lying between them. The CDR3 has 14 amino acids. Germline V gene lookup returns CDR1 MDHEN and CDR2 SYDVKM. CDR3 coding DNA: TGTGCCAGCAGTACTCCGGGGGACAATCAGCCCCAGCATTTT. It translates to CASSTPGDNQPQHF.

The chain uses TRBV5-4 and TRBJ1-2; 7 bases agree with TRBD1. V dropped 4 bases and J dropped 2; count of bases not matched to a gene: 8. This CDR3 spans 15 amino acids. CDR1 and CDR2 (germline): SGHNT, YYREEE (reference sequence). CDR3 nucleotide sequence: TGTGCCAGCAGCCGACCGGGACAGCTAAACTATGGCTACACCTTC. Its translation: CASSRPGQLNYGYTF. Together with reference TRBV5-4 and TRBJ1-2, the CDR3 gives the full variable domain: ETGVTQSPTHLIKTRGQQVTLRCSSQSGHNTVSWYQQALGQGPQFIFQYYREEENGRGNFPPRFSGLQFPNYSSELNVNALELDDSALYLCASSRPGQLNYGYTFGSGTRLTVV.

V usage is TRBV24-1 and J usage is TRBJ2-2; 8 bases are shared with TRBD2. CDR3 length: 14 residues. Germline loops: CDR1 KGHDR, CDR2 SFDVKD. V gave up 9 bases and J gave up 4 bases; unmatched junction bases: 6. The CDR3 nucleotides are TGTGCCACCCAGCGGGAGCACGGCACCGGGGAGCTGTTTTTT. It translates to CATQREHGTGELFF.

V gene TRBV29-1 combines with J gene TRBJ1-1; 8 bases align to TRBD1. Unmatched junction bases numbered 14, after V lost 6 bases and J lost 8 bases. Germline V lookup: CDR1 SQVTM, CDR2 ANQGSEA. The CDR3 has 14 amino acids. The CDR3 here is CSVFTRDRRSEAFF. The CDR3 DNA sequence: TGCAGCGTCTTTACCCGGGACAGGCGATCCGAAGCTTTCTTT.

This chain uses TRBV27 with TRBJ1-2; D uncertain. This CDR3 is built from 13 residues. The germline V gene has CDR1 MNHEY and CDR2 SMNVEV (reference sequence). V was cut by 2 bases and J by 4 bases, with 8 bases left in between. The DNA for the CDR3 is TGTGCCAGCAGTTTAGCCCCGGGCTATGGCTACACCTTC. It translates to CASSLAPGYGYTF.

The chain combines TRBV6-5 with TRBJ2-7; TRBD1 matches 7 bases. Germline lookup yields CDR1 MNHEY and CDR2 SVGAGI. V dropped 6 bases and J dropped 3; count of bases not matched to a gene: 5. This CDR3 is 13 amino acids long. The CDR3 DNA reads TGTGCCAGCAGCCAGGGACAGTTCTACGAGCAGTACGTC. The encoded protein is CASSQGQFYEQYV.

The CDR3 DNA reads TGTGCCAGCAGTTACTCGAAAGGGGGACTAGTCGGAGTCTCTCCCTACGAGCAGTACTTC. This sequence encodes CASSYSKGGLVGVSPYEQYF. The chain has TRBV6-2 or TRBV6-3 and TRBJ2-7; 8 bases are a match to TRBD2. The CDR3 length is 20 residues. CDR1 and CDR2 (germline): MNHEY, SVGEGT. V was pared by 0 bases and J by 2 bases, with 18 bases of the junction left unmatched.

The CDR3 sequence: CASSPMGTGRLSNTEAFF. CDR3 DNA sequence: TGTGCCAGCAGCCCCATGGGGACAGGGAGGTTGTCAAACACTGAAGCTTTCTTT. This chain connects TRBV3-1 (or the pseudogene TRBV3-2) to TRBJ1-1; 9 nucleotides line up with TRBD1. Germline V gives CDR1 LGHDT, CDR2 YNNKEL (reference sequence). CDR3 length: 18 amino acids. The V and J ends lost 4 bases and 2 bases, in that order; junction bases with no gene match: 14.

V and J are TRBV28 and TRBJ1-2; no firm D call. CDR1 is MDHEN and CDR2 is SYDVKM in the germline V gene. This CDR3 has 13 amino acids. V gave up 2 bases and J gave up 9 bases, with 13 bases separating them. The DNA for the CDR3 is TGTGCCAGCAGTTTAGAGGGTTTATCTAGCTACACCTTC. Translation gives CASSLEGLSSYTF.

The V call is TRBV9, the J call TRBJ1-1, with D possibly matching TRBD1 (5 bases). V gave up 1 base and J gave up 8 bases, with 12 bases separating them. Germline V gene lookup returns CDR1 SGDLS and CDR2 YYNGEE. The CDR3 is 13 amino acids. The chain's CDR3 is CASSVTPEGEAFF. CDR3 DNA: TGTGCCAGCAGCGTAACTCCGGAGGGGGAAGCTTTCTTT.

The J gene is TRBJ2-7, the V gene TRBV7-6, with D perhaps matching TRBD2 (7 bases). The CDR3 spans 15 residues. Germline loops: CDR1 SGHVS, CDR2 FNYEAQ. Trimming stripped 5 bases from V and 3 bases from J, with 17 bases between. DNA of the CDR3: TGTGCCAGCAGCCTCTTGGAGGGGGGGGGCTACGAGCAGTACTTC. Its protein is CASSLLEGGGYEQYF.

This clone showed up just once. CDR3 DNA: TGTGCCAGCAGTTACTCGACTTCTAGCAGTGAGCAGTTCTTC. Translation: CASSYSTSSSEQFF. This chain connects TRBV6-5 to TRBJ2-1; D might be TRBD2 (5 bases). The CDR3 is 14 amino acids. CDR1 and CDR2 (germline): MNHEY, SVGAGI. V lost 0 bases and J 9 bases, leaving 12 bases between the germline ends.

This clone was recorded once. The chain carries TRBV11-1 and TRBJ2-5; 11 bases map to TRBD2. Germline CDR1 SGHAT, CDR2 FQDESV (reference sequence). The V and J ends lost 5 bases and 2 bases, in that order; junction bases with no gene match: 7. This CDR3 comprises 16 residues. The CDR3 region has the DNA TGTGCCAGCAGCACCCGACTAGCGGGGTTACAAGAGACCCAGTACTTC. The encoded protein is CASSTRLAGLQETQYF.

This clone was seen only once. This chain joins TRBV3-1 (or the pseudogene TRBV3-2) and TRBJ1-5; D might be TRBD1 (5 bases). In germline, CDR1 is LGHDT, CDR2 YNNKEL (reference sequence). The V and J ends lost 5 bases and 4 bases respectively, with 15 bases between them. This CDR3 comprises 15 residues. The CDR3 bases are TGTGCCAGCAGCTCCGGAGGGGCAGGGAATCAGCCCCAGCATTTT. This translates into CASSSGGAGNQPQHF.

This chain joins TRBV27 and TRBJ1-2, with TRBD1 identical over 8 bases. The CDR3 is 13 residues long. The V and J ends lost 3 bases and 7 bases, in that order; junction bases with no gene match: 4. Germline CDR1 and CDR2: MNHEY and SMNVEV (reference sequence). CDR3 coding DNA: TGTGCCAGCAGTTTTGGGACAGGTGGTGGCTACACCTTC. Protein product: CASSFGTGGGYTF.

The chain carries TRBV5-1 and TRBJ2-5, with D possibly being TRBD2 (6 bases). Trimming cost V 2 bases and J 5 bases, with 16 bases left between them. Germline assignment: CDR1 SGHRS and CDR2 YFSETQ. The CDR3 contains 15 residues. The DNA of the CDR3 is TGCGCCAGCAGCTTCCTAACGGGAGAGGGGGAGACCCAGTACTTC. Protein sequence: CASSFLTGEGETQYF.

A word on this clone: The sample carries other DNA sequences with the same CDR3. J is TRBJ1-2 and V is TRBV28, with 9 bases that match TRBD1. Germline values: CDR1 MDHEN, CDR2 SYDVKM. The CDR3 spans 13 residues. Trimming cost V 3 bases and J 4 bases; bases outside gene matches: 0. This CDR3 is CASSLGQGYGYTF. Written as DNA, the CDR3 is TGTGCCAGCAGTTTGGGACAGGGCTATGGCTACACCTTC.

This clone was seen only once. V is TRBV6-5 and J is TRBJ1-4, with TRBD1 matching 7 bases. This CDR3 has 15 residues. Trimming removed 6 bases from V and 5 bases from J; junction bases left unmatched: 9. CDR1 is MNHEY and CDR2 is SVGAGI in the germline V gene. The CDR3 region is CASRNDRAENEKLFF. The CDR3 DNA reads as TGTGCCAGCAGGAACGACAGGGCGGAGAATGAAAAACTGTTTTTT.

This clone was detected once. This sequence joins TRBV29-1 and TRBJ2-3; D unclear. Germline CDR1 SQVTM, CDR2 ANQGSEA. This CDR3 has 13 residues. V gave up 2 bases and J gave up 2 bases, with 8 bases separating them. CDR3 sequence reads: CSVENTNTDTQYF. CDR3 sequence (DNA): TGCAGCGTTGAAAATACTAACACAGATACGCAGTATTTT.

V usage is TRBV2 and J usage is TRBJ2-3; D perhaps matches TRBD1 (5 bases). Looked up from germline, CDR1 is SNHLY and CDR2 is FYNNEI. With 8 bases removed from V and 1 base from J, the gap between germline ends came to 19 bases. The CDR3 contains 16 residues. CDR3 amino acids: CASRYRWVGRTDTQYF. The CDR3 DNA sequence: TGTGCCAGCCGGTACAGGTGGGTTGGTCGCACAGATACGCAGTATTTT.

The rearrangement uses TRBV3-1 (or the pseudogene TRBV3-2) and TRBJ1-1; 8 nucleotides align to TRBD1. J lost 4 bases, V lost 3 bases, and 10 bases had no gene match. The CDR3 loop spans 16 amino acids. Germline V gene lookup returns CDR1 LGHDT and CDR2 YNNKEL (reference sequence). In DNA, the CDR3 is TGTGCCAGCAGCCATGAGAGGACAGGGATGGGCACTGAAGCTTTCTTT. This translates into CASSHERTGMGTEAFF.

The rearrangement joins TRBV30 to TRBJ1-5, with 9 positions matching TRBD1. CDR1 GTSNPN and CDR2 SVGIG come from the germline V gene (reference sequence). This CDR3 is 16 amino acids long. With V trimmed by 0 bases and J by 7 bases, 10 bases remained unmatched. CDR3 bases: TGTGCCTGGAGTGTCAAAACCGGGACAGGGCGCCAGCCCCAGCATTTT. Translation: CAWSVKTGTGRQPQHF.

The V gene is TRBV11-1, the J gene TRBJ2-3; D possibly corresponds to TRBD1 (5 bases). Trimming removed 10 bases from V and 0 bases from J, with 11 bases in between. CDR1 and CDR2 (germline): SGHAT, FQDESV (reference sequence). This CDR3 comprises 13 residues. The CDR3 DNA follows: TGTGCCACCACGACAGCTAGCACAGATACGCAGTATTTT. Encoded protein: CATTTASTDTQYF.

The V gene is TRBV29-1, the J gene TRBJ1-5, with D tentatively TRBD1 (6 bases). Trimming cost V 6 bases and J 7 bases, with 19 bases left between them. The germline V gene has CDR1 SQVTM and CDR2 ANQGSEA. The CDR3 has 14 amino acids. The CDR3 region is CSVRQVGIGQPQHF. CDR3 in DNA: TGCAGCGTACGACAGGTAGGGATCGGGCAGCCCCAGCATTTT.

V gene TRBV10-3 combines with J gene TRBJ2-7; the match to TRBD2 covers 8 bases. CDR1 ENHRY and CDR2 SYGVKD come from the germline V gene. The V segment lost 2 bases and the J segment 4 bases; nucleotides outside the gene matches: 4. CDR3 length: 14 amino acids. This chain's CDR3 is CAISEGTSVYEQYF. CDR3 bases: TGTGCCATCAGTGAGGGGACTAGTGTTTACGAGCAGTACTTC.

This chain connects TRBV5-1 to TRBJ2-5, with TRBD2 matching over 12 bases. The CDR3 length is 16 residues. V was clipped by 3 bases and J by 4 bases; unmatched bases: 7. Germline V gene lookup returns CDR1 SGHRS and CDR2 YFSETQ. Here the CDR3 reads CASSSLAGGGTETQYF. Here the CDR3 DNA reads TGCGCCAGCAGCTCCCTAGCGGGAGGGGGCACAGAGACCCAGTACTTC.

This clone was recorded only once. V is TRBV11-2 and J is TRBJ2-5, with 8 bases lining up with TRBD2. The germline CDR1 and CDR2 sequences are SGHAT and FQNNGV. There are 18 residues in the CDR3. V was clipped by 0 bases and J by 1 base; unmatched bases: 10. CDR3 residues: CASSLDLGTSGRQETQYF. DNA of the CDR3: TGTGCCAGCAGCTTAGATTTGGGAACTAGCGGACGCCAAGAGACCCAGTACTTC.

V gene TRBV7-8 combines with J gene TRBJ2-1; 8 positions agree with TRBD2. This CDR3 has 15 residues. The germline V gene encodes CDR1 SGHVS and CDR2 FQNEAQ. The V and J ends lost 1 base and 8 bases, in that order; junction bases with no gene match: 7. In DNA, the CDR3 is TGTGCCAGCAGCTTAGGAAGCGGGAGTAACTATGAGCAGTTCTTC. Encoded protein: CASSLGSGSNYEQFF.